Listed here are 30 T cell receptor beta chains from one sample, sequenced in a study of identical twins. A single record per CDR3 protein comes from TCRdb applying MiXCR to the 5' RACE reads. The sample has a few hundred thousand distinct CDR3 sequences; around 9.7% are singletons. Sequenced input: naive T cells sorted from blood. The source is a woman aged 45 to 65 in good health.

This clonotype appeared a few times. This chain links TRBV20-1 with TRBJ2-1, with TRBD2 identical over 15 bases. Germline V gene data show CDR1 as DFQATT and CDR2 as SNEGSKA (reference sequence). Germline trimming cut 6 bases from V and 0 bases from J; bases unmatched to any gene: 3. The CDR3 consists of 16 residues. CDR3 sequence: CSAKGLAGGSYNEQFF. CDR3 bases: TGCAGTGCGAAGGGACTAGCGGGAGGCTCCTACAATGAGCAGTTCTTC.

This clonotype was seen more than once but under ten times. The CDR3, as DNA: TGTGCCAGCAGCTTAGGACGGGGGGACGGGGAGCTGTTTTTT. It specifies CASSLGRGDGELFF. The chain joins TRBV11-2 to TRBJ2-2; 7 bases are shared with TRBD2. Per germline, CDR1 SGHAT and CDR2 FQNNGV. The junction had 3 bases not matched to a gene; V was cut back by 1 base and J by 7 bases. The CDR3 has 14 residues.

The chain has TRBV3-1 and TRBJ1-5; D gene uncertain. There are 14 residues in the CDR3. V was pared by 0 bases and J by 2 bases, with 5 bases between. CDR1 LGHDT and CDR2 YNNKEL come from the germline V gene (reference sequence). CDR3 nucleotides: TGTGCCAGCAGCCAAGATCTTCGCAATCAGCCCCAGCATTTT. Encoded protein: CASSQDLRNQPQHF.

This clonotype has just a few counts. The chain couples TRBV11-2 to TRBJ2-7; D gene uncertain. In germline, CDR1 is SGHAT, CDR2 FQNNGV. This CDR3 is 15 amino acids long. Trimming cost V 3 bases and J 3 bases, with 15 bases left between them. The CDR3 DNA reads TGTGCCAGCAGCTTCTTGTCCGGAGCCAACTACGAGCAGTACTTC. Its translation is CASSFLSGANYEQYF. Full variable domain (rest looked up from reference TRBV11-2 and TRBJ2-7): EAGVAQSPRYKIIEKRQSVAFWCNPISGHATLYWYQQILGQGPKLLIQFQNNGVVDDSQLPKDRFSAERLKGVDSTLKIQPAKLEDSAVYLCASSFLSGANYEQYFGPGTRLTVT.

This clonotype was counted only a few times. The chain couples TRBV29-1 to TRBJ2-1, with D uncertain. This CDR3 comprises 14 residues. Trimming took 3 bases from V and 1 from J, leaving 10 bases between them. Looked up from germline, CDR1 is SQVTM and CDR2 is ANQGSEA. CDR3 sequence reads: CSVEMLGSYNEQFF. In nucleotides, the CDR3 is TGCAGCGTTGAGATGTTGGGATCCTACAATGAGCAGTTCTTC.

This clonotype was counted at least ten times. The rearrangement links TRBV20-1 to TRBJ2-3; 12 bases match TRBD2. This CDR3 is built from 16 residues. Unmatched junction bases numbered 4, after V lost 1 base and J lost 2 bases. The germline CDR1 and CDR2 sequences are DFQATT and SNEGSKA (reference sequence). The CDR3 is CSARVGLAGHTDTQYF. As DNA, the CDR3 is TGCAGTGCTAGAGTGGGACTAGCGGGCCACACAGATACGCAGTATTTT.

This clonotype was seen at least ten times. In nucleotides, the CDR3 is TGTGCCAGCAGTCGACTCGGACAAGCTCAGTCACCCCTCCACTTT. This gives the protein CASSRLGQAQSPLHF. The chain carries TRBV12-3 or TRBV12-4 and TRBJ1-6; D might be TRBD1 (5 bases). The CDR3 length is 15 residues. Trimming shortened V by 5 bases and J by 10 bases, and 18 bases separated the two germline ends.

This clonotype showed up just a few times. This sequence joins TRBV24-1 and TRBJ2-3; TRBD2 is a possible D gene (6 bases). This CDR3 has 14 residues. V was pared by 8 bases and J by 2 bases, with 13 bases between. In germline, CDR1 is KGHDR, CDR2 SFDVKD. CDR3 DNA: TGTGCCACCACGGGAGCCTCACCCACAGATACGCAGTATTTT. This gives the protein CATTGASPTDTQYF.

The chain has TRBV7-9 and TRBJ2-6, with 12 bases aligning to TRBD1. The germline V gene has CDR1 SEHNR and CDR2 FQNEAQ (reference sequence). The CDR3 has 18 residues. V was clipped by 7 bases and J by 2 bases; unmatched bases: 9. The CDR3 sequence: CASKGQGALVAGANVLTF. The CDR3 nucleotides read TGTGCCAGCAAGGGACAGGGGGCTTTGGTAGCTGGGGCCAACGTCCTGACTTTC. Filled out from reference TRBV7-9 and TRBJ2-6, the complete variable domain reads DTGVSQNPRHKITKRGQNVTFRCDPISEHNRLYWYRQTLGQGPEFLTYFQNEAQLEKSRLLSDRFSAERPKGSFSTLEIQRTEQGDSAMYLCASKGQGALVAGANVLTFGAGSRLTVL.

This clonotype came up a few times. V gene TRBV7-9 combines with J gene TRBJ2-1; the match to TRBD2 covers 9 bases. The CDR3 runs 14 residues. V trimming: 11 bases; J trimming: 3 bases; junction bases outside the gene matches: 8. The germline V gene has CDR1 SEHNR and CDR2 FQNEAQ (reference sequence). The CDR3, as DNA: TGTGCCGGGACGAGCGGGAGGTTCTACAATGAGCAGTTCTTC. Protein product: CAGTSGRFYNEQFF.

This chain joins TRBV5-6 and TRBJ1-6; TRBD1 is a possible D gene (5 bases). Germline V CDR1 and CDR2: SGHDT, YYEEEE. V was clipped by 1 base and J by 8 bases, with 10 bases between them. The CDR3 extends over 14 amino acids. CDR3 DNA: TGTGCCAGCAGCTTGCCAGGGAAGGATTCACCCCTCCACTTT. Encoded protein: CASSLPGKDSPLHF.

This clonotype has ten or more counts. This chain's CDR3 is CSASKGTQLETQYF. As DNA, the CDR3 is TGCAGTGCTAGCAAGGGGACCCAGCTAGAGACCCAGTACTTC. V usage is TRBV20-1 and J usage is TRBJ2-5; either TRBD1 or TRBD2 may supply D (5 bases each). Trimming pared 3 bases from V and 4 bases from J, leaving 15 bases between. Per germline, CDR1 DFQATT and CDR2 SNEGSKA (reference sequence). This CDR3 comprises 14 residues.

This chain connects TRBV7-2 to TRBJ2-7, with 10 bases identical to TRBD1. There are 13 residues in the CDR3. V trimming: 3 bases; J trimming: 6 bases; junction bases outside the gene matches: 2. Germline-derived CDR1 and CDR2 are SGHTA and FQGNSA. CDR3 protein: CASSFGTGAEQYF. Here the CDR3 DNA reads TGTGCCAGCAGCTTCGGGACAGGGGCCGAGCAGTACTTC.

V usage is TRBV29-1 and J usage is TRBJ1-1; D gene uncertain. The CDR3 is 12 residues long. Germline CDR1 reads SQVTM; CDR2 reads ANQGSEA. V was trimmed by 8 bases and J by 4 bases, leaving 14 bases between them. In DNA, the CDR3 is TGCAGCACTACCGGGAGTGCCACTGAAGCTTTCTTT. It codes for CSTTGSATEAFF.

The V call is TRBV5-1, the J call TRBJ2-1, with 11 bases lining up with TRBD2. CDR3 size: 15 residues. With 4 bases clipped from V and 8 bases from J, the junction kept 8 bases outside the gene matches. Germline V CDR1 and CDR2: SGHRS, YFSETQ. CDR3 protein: CASSLTSGSFYEQFF. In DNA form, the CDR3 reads TGCGCCAGCAGCCTCACTAGCGGGAGTTTCTATGAGCAGTTCTTC.

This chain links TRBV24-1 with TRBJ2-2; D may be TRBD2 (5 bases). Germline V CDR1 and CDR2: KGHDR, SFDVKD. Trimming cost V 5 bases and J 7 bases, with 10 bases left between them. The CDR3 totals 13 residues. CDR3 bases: TGTGCCACCAGTGCCTCACTAGACGGGGAGCTGTTTTTT. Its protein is CATSASLDGELFF.

The CDR3 reads CASSYSTTLDEQFF. The CDR3 DNA is TGTGCCAGCAGTTACTCGACTACTTTGGATGAGCAGTTCTTC. This chain links TRBV6-5 with TRBJ2-1; possible D gene TRBD2, 5 bases. Germline assignment: CDR1 MNHEY and CDR2 SVGAGI. Trimming removed 0 bases from V and 8 bases from J, with 11 bases in between. CDR3 length: 14 amino acids.

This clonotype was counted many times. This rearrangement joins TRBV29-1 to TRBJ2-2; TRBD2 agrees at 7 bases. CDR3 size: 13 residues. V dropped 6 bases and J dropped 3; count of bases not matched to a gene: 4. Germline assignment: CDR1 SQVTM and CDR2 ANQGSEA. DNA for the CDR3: TGCAGCGTAGCGGGACCATACACCGGGGAGCTGTTTTTT. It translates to CSVAGPYTGELFF.

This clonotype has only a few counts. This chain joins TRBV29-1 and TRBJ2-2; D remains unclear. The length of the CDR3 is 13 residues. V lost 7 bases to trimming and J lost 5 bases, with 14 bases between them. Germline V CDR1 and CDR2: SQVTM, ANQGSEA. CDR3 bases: TGCAGCGGAAGGTTGGGGTTAACCGGGGAGCTGTTTTTT. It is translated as CSGRLGLTGELFF.

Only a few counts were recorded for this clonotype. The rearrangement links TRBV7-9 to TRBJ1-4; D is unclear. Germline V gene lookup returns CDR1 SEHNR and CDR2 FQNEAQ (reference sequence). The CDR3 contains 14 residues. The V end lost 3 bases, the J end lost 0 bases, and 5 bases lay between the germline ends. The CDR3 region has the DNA TGTGCCAGCAGCTTTTTGGCAACTAATGAAAAACTGTTTTTT. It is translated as CASSFLATNEKLFF. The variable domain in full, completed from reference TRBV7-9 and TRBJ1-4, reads DTGVSQNPRHKITKRGQNVTFRCDPISEHNRLYWYRQTLGQGPEFLTYFQNEAQLEKSRLLSDRFSAERPKGSFSTLEIQRTEQGDSAMYLCASSFLATNEKLFFGSGTQLSVL.

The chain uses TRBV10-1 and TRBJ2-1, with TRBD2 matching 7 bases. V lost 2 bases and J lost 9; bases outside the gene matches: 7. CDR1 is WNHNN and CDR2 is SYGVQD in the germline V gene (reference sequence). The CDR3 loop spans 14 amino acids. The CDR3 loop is CASSEKGLNTEQFF. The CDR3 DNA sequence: TGCGCCAGCAGTGAGAAGGGACTAAACACTGAGCAGTTCTTC.

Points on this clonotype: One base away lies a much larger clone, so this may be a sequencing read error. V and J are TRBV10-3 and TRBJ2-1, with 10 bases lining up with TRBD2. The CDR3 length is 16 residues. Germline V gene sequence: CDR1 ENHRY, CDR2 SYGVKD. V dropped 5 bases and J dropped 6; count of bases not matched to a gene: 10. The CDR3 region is CAISYIAGGQGNEQFF. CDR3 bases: TGTGCCATCAGTTATATAGCGGGAGGCCAGGGCAATGAGCAGTTCTTC.

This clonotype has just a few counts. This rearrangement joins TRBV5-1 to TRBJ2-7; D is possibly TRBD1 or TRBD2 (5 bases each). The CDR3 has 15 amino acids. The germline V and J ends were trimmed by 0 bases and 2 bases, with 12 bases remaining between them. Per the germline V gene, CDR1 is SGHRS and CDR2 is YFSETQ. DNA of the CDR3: TGCGCCAGCAGCTTGGTTGGGGGAGCCACCTACGAGCAGTACTTC. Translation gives CASSLVGGATYEQYF.

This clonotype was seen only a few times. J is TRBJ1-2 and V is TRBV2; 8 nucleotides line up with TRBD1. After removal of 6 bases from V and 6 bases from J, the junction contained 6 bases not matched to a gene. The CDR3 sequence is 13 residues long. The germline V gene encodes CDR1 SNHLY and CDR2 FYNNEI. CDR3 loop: CASRSDRVDGYTF. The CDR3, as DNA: TGTGCCAGCAGATCGGACAGGGTAGATGGCTACACCTTC.

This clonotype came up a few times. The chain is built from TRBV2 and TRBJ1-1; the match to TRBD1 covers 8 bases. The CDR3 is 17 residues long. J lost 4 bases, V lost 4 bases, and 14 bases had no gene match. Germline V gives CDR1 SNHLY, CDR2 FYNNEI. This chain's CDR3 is CASSGRGRSGLRTEAFF. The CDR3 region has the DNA TGTGCCAGCAGTGGCAGGGGGCGGTCGGGCTTACGCACTGAAGCTTTCTTT.

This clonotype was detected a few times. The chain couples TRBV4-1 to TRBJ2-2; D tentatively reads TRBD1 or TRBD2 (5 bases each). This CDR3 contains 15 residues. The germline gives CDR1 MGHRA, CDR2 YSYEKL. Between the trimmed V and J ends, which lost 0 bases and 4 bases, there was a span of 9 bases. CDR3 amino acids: CASSQDPGTTGELFF. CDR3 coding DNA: TGCGCCAGCAGCCAAGATCCAGGGACCACCGGGGAGCTGTTTTTT.

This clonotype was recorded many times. The CDR3 sequence is CASNPAGRTGELFF. In DNA form, the CDR3 reads TGTGCCAGCAATCCGGCAGGACGCACCGGGGAGCTGTTTTTT. The J gene is TRBJ2-2, the V gene TRBV7-9; D not resolved. The CDR3 spans 14 residues. The V and J ends lost 7 bases and 4 bases respectively, with 13 bases between them. CDR1 and CDR2 (germline): SEHNR, FQNEAQ (reference sequence).

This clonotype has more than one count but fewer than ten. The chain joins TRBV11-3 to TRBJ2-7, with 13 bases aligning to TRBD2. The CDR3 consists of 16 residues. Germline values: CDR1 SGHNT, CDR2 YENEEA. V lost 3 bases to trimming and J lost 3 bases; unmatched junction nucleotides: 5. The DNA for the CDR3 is TGTGCCAGCAGCTTCCCGGGACTAGCGGGAAGCTACGAGCAGTACTTC. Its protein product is CASSFPGLAGSYEQYF.

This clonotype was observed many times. CDR3 DNA: TGCAGCGCCCAGCATACCGGGGAGCTGTTTTTT. Its protein is CSAQHTGELFF. V usage is TRBV29-1 and J usage is TRBJ2-2, with D unresolved. The CDR3 is 11 residues long. Per the germline V gene, CDR1 is SQVTM and CDR2 is ANQGSEA. V lost 7 bases, J lost 5 bases, and 8 bases lay in between.

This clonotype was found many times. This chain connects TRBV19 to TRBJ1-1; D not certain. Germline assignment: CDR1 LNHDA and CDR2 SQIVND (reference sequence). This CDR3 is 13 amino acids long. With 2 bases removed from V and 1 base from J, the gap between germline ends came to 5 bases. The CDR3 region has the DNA TGTGCCAGTAGTATAAGGGAGAACACTGAAGCTTTCTTT. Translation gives CASSIRENTEAFF. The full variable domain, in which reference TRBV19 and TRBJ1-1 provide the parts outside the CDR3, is DGGITQSPKYLFRKEGQNVTLSCEQNLNHDAMYWYRQDPGQGLRLIYYSQIVNDFQKGDIAEGYSVSREKKESFPLTVTSAQKNPTAFYLCASSIRENTEAFFGQGTRLTVV.